The sequence of this T cell receptor beta chain was determined in a study of human T cells and chemical hapten exposure. Study-level background: Minor volume differences among pooled libraries chiefly drove per-sample TCR yield variation. Overall study findings and caveats: TCRs exceeding a frequency of 1 in 1000 stayed unchanged under DPC sensitization.

This clonotype was recorded many times. Its specificity is not known. Library preparation tagged each individual cDNA molecule with a unique molecular identifier. Original processing notes: A typical sample had some 96,000 TCRs, with about 23,224 to 690,600 overall. TCRdb reprocessed the RACE reads via MiXCR and lists one record per CDR3 protein. The V and J calls come from TCRdb's annotation, not from the publication. The data hold fewer than 85,000 distinct CDR3 sequences, with over 7% observed a single time. Sample time point: healthy volunteer bleed at 6 weeks. It was unfractionated whole blood from which total RNA was extracted. Sequencing was done on a sample of whole blood. The receptor was isolated from a male donor in good health. Some clones in this sample may be carry-over from other donors' samples.

CDR3 loop: CASSSGTGNPFF. The CDR3 DNA follows: TGTGCCAGCAGCTCCGGGACAGGCAATCCGTTTTTT. The chain uses TRBV7-2 and TRBJ1-4; 8 bases align to TRBD1. V dropped 4 bases and J dropped 16; count of bases not matched to a gene: 8. Germline V gene sequence: CDR1 SGHTA, CDR2 FQGNSA. The CDR3 contains 12 residues.